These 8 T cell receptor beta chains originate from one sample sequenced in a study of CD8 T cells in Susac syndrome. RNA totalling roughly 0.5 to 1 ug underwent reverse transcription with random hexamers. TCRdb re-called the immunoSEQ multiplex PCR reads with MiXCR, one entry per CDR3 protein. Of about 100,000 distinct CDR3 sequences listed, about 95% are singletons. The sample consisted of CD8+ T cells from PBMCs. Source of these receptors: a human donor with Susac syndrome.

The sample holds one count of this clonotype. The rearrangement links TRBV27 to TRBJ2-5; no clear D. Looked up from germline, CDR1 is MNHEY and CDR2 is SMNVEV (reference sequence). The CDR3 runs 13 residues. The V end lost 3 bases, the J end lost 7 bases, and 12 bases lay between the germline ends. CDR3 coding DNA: TGTGCCAGCAGTTTTGGAGATTTGGTGACCCAGTACTTC. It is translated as CASSFGDLVTQYF.

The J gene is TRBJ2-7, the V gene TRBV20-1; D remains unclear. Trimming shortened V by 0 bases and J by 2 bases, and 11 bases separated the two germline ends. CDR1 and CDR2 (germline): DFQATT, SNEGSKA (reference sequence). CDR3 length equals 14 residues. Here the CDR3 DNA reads TGCAGTGCTAGAGATAACCTGAGAACCTACGAGCAGTACTTC. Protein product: CSARDNLRTYEQYF.

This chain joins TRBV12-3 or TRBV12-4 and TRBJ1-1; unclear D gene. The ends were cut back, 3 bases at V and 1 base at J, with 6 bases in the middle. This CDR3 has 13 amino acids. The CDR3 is CASSLRWNTEAFF. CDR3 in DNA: TGTGCCAGCAGTTTGCGGTGGAACACTGAAGCTTTCTTT.

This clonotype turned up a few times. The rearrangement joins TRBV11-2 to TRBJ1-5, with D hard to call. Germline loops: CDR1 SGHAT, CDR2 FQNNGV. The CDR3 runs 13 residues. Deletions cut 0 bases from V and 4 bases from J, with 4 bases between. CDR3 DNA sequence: TGTGCCAGCAGCTTAGACCTTAATCAGCCCCAGCATTTT. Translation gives CASSLDLNQPQHF.

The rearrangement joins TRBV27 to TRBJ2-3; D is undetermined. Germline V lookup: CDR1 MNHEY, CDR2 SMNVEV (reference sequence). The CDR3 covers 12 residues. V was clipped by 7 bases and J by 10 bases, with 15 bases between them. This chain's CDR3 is CASTPRSAAQYF. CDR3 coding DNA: TGTGCCAGCACCCCCAGGTCGGCGGCGCAGTATTTT.

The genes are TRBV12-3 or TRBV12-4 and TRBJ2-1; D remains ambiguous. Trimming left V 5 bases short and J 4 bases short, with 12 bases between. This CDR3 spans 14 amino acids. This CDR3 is CASSPPGSYNEQFF. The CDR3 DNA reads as TGTGCCAGCAGTCCCCCAGGATCTTACAATGAGCAGTTCTTC.

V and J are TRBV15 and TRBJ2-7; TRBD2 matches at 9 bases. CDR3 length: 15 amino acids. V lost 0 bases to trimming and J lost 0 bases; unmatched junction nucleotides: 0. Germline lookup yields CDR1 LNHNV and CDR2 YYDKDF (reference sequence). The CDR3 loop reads CATSRDSGSSYEQYF. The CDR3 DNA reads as TGTGCCACCAGCAGAGATAGCGGGAGCTCCTACGAGCAGTACTTC.

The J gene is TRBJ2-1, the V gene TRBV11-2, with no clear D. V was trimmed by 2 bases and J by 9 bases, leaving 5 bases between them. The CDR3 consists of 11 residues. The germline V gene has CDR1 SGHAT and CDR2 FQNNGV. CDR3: CASSLTSEQFF. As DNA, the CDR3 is TGTGCCAGCAGCTTAACAAGTGAGCAGTTCTTC.